The clone carrying this T cell receptor beta chain was counted between two and nine times. Measured with immunoSEQ multiplex PCR; TCRdb has only the in-frame clones, and not every one. The sample carries 78,000 or so clones, around 84% recorded once. This entry comes from a study of control samples from healthy donors and cancer patients. Trimming cost V 6 bases and J 14 bases, with 19 bases left between them. CDR1 SGHAT and CDR2 FQNNGV come from the germline V gene. This CDR3 is 12 amino acids long. V gene TRBV11-2 combines with J gene TRBJ1-1; TRBD1 might be the D (6 bases). Sequencing was carried out using blood. This sequence was found in a man aged 50 or older in good health. CDR3 residues: CASRQQGVRVFF. The CDR3 region has the DNA TGTGCCAGCAGGCAACAGGGAGTTCGAGTCTTCTTT.